These T cell receptor beta chains were read from a single sample in a study of blood T cells in healthy people across ages. In TCRdb, the 5' RACE reads were re-called with MiXCR into one record per CDR3 protein. The sample has hundreds of thousands of distinct CDR3 sequences, roughly 45% seen once; the top ten hold 20%. The sequenced material came from blood. The receptors were gathered from a woman aged 60-70 years in good health. Both conserved end residues are part of each CDR3. A D gene is named only where the DNA matches it firmly. Some rows mark clone size as missing; the rest say once, few, many or name a class of expanded clone.

cdr3_aa cdr3_nt clone_size j_call d_call v_call
CASSPPGTSGTDTQYF TGTGCCAGCTCACCACCCGGGACTAGCGGGACAGATACGCAGTATTTT . TRBJ2-3 TRBD2 TRBV18
CASSLVGQMGGTQYF TGTGCCAGCAGCTTAGTGGGCCAGATGGGTGGTACGCAGTATTTT . TRBJ2-3 . TRBV7-2
CAISESSGRAPSSDTQYF TGTGCCATCAGTGAGTCAAGCGGGAGGGCCCCTTCTTCAGATACGCAGTATTTT . TRBJ2-3 TRBD2 TRBV10-3
CAISSPYQETQYF TGTGCCATCAGCAGTCCCTACCAAGAGACCCAGTACTTC . TRBJ2-5 . TRBV10-3
CASSLRGSDYGYTF TGTGCCAGCAGCCTACGGGGTAGCGACTATGGCTACACCTTC few TRBJ1-2 . TRBV7-2
CSVRFGTGFNEKLFF TGCAGCGTTAGGTTCGGGACAGGGTTTAATGAAAAACTGTTTTTT . TRBJ1-4 TRBD1 TRBV29-1
CASMRQTDQPQHF TGTGCCAGCATGAGACAGACTGATCAGCCCCAGCATTTT few TRBJ1-5 . TRBV6-1
CASGDRATDTQYF TGTGCCAGCGGGGACAGGGCTACAGATACGCAGTATTTT . TRBJ2-3 TRBD1 TRBV7-3
CASTIQTGDTEAFF TGCGCCAGCACCATCCAGACAGGGGATACTGAAGCTTTCTTT . TRBJ1-1 TRBD1 TRBV5-1
CASSSLGAGQPQHF TGTGCCAGCAGTTCCCTGGGGGCAGGACAGCCCCAGCATTTT . TRBJ1-5 . TRBV27
CASSSGDGDRASYNEQFF TGTGCCAGCAGCTCAGGGGATGGGGACAGGGCGTCCTACAATGAGCAGTTCTTC . TRBJ2-1 TRBD1 TRBV5-7
CASSLSWSANTEAFF TGCGCCAGCAGCTTGTCCTGGTCAGCGAACACTGAAGCTTTCTTT few TRBJ1-1 . TRBV5-1
CSVEGPAPGVYNEQYF TGCAGCGTTGAAGGGCCAGCCCCGGGCGTTTACAATGAGCAGTACTTC few TRBJ2-7 . TRBV29-1
CASRVREDSPLHF TGCGCCAGCAGGGTCCGGGAGGATTCACCCCTCCACTTT . TRBJ1-6 . TRBV5-1
CSVDPGMGGDTQYF TGCAGCGTTGATCCTGGGATGGGGGGGGATACGCAGTATTTT few TRBJ2-3 TRBD2 TRBV29-1
CASSVGRASRGYGYTF TGTGCCAGCAGCGTTGGACGGGCCAGTCGAGGCTATGGCTACACCTTC . TRBJ1-2 . TRBV6-2/TRBV6-3
CASSSPNKRFSYNEQFF TGTGCCAGCAGCTCCCCCAACAAGCGGTTCAGCTACAATGAGCAGTTCTTC once TRBJ2-1 . TRBV11-3
CASSSSTGGSYEQYF TGTGCCAGCAGTTCTTCTACAGGGGGCTCGTACGAGCAGTACTTC . TRBJ2-7 TRBD1 TRBV6-6
CSARDGDWKAFF TGCAGTGCTAGAGATGGGGATTGGAAAGCTTTCTTT . TRBJ1-1 . TRBV20-1
CSGAGWTDTQYF TGCAGTGGAGCGGGGTGGACAGATACGCAGTATTTT few TRBJ2-3 TRBD2 TRBV20-1
CASIGNVDTQYF TGTGCCAGCATAGGGAATGTGGATACGCAGTATTTT . TRBJ2-3 . TRBV12-3/TRBV12-4
CASSLMGREQETQYF TGTGCCAGCAGCTTAATGGGGCGGGAGCAAGAGACCCAGTACTTC . TRBJ2-5 TRBD2 TRBV7-3
CASSFGGTNTDTQYF TGTGCCAGCAGCTTTGGAGGGACCAACACAGATACGCAGTATTTT . TRBJ2-3 . TRBV7-3
CASSFADPRAVEKLFF TGTGCCAGCAGCTTCGCCGACCCCCGGGCCGTCGAAAAACTGTTTTTT . TRBJ1-4 . TRBV6-5
CSVVDRGSYEQYF TGCAGCGTTGTAGACAGGGGATCCTACGAGCAGTACTTC many TRBJ2-7 TRBD1 TRBV29-1
CSVGAGTGTYEQYF TGCAGCGTTGGGGCCGGGACCGGTACCTACGAGCAGTACTTC many TRBJ2-7 . TRBV29-1
CATSDPGTRSYGYTF TGTGCCACCAGTGACCCTGGGACGAGAAGTTATGGCTACACCTTC . TRBJ1-2 . TRBV24-1
CATSRDRDTGWTQYF TGTGCCACCAGCAGAGATCGGGACACCGGGTGGACCCAGTACTTC . TRBJ2-5 . TRBV15
CASSHPGEYEQYF TGTGCCAGCAGCCATCCAGGGGAATACGAGCAGTACTTC few TRBJ2-7 . TRBV4-2
CASRIGRGNEQFF TGTGCCAGTCGAATCGGCCGGGGGAATGAGCAGTTCTTC few TRBJ2-1 . TRBV28
CATLGTGYGETQYF TGTGCCACCCTCGGGACAGGCTACGGAGAGACCCAGTACTTC few TRBJ2-5 TRBD1 TRBV10-3
CSARDQGPYNEQFF TGCAGTGCTAGAGACCAAGGTCCCTACAATGAGCAGTTCTTC once TRBJ2-1 . TRBV20-1
CASSDGGAPDTDTQYF TGTGCCAGCAGTGACGGGGGGGCCCCCGACACAGATACGCAGTATTTT . TRBJ2-3 TRBD2 TRBV25-1
CASSYSPLSRTQTSLYEQYF TGTGCCAGCAGTTACTCGCCTCTAAGCAGAACCCAAACGTCACTCTACGAGCAGTACTTC few TRBJ2-7 . TRBV6-2/TRBV6-3
CASRNNRGGYYNEQFF TGTGCCAGCAGAAATAACAGGGGAGGCTACTACAATGAGCAGTTCTTC . TRBJ2-1 . TRBV11-1
CSAAYLAGYYNEQFF TGCAGTGCCGCATATCTAGCGGGCTATTACAATGAGCAGTTCTTC few TRBJ2-1 TRBD2 TRBV20-1
CASTRDRGVSPLHF TGTGCCAGCACCCGGGACAGGGGAGTCTCACCCCTCCACTTT . TRBJ1-6 TRBD1 TRBV6-5
CAISEPSSGERTEAFF TGTGCCATCAGTGAGCCCTCGTCAGGGGAACGCACTGAAGCTTTCTTT . TRBJ1-1 . TRBV10-3
CAWSRRAPSSYEQYF TGTGCCTGGAGTCGACGGGCTCCTAGCTCCTACGAGCAGTACTTC few TRBJ2-7 . TRBV30
CSARLAGAHTQYF TGCAGTGCTAGACTAGCGGGAGCGCATACGCAGTATTTT few TRBJ2-3 TRBD2 TRBV20-1
CASSSQGGAYEQYF TGTGCCAGCAGCTCACAGGGGGGAGCCTACGAGCAGTACTTC few TRBJ2-7 TRBD1 TRBV6-5
CASSLSSSGNWNTIYF TGTGCCAGCAGTTTATCCTCCTCCGGGAACTGGAACACCATATATTTT once TRBJ1-3 . TRBV28
CASSPVRESHEQFF TGTGCCAGCAGTCCCGTCCGGGAGTCCCATGAGCAGTTCTTC . TRBJ2-1 . TRBV6-1
CASSSRRSTDTQYF TGTGCCAGCAGTTCTAGACGGAGCACAGATACGCAGTATTTT . TRBJ2-3 . TRBV27
CATSREGGPLHF TGTGCCACCAGCAGAGAGGGGGGACCCCTCCACTTT . TRBJ1-6 . TRBV15